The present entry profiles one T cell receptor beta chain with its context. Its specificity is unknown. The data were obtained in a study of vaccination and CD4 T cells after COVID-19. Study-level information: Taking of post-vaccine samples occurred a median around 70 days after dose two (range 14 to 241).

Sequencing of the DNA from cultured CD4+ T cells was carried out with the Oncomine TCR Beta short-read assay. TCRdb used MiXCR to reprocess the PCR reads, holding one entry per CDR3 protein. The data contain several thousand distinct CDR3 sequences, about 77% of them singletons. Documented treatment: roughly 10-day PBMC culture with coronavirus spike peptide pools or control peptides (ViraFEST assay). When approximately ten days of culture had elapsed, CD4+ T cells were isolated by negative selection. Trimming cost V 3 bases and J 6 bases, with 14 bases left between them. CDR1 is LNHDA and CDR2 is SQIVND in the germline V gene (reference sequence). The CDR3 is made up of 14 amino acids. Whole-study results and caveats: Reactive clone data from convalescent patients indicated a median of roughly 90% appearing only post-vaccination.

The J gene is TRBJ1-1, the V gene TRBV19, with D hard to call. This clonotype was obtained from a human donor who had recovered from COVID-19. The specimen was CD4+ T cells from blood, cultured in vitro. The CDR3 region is CASSIGRLTPEAFF. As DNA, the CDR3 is TGTGCCAGTAGTATCGGACGCCTAACACCTGAAGCTTTCTTT.